This is a list of T cell receptor beta chains from one sample in a study of vaccination effects on CD4 cells after COVID-19. The table came from immunoSEQ multiplex PCR; TCRdb's copy has only in-frame clones and leaves some out. This sample has about 24,000 clones, with approximately 80% found just once. These TCRs are of unknown antigen specificity. The sample consisted of CD4+ T cells from PBMCs cultured with SARS-CoV-2 spike peptides, taken after COVID-19 vaccination. The receptors derive from a human donor who received a COVID-19 vaccine. Some clones in this sample may be carry-over from other donors' samples. Each CDR3 is given with its conserved first and last residue. The order of the fields is CDR3 protein, CDR3 DNA, D gene, clone size, J gene, V gene. D genes are given only for firm matches. The size of a clone is reported for some rows only, either as once, few or many, or as a class for expanded clones.

CDR3: CAISESGNTGELFF
DNA: TGTGCCATCAGTGAGTCAGGCAACACCGGGGAGCTGTTTTTT
D: -
size: few
J: TRBJ2-2
V: TRBV10-3

CDR3: CASSLADQGGNTIYF
DNA: TGTGCCAGCAGCTTGGCTGACCAGGGAGGAAACACCATATATTTT
D: -
size: -
J: TRBJ1-3
V: TRBV5-4

CDR3: CASSLAGQGMTEAFF
DNA: TGTGCCAGCAGCTTGGCGGGACAGGGGATGACTGAAGCTTTCTTT
D: TRBD1
size: -
J: TRBJ1-1
V: TRBV5-6

CDR3: CASSYSRDNSGNTIYF
DNA: TGTGCCAGCAGTTACTCCCGGGACAACTCTGGAAACACCATATATTTT
D: -
size: -
J: TRBJ1-3
V: TRBV6-5

CDR3: CASSPQERGNEQFF
DNA: TGTGCCAGCTCACCTCAGGAGCGGGGGAATGAGCAGTTCTTC
D: TRBD2
size: -
J: TRBJ2-1
V: TRBV18

CDR3: CASSRTVVETQYF
DNA: TGTGCCAGCAGCCGGACAGTGGTGGAGACCCAGTACTTC
D: -
size: -
J: TRBJ2-5
V: TRBV6-2/TRBV6-3

CDR3: CASSPGQNNSPLHF
DNA: TGTGCCAGCAGCCCTGGACAGAATAATTCACCCCTCCACTTT
D: -
size: -
J: TRBJ1-6
V: TRBV28

CDR3: CASSRSNQPQHF
DNA: TGTGCCAGCAGTAGATCCAATCAGCCCCAGCATTTT
D: -
size: -
J: TRBJ1-5
V: TRBV2

CDR3: CASSLMGTEAFF
DNA: TGTGCCAGCAGTTTGATGGGCACTGAAGCTTTCTTT
D: -
size: -
J: TRBJ1-1
V: TRBV7-2

CDR3: CASSLPDRQETQYF
DNA: TGCGCCAGCAGCTTACCGGACAGACAAGAGACCCAGTACTTC
D: -
size: -
J: TRBJ2-5
V: TRBV5-1

CDR3: CASSTMVQGNTGELFF
DNA: TGTGCCAGCTCAACCATGGTACAGGGAAACACCGGGGAGCTGTTTTTT
D: -
size: -
J: TRBJ2-2
V: TRBV18

CDR3: CASSYGLAGYTGELFF
DNA: TGTGCCAGCAGTTACGGACTAGCGGGATACACCGGGGAGCTGTTTTTT
D: TRBD2
size: -
J: TRBJ2-2
V: TRBV27

CDR3: CSAGAEQPQHF
DNA: TGCAGTGCCGGGGCTGAGCAGCCCCAGCATTTT
D: -
size: -
J: TRBJ1-5
V: TRBV20-1

CDR3: CASREDSGVNEKLFF
DNA: TGTGCCAGCAGAGAGGACAGCGGAGTTAATGAAAAACTGTTTTTT
D: -
size: -
J: TRBJ1-4
V: TRBV3-1/TRBV3-2

CDR3: CASRRDFTDTQYF
DNA: TGCGCCAGCAGAAGGGACTTCACAGATACGCAGTATTTT
D: -
size: -
J: TRBJ2-3
V: TRBV10-1

CDR3: CASSLGDSIQETQYF
DNA: TGCGCCAGCAGCTTGGGGGACAGCATCCAAGAGACCCAGTACTTC
D: TRBD1
size: -
J: TRBJ2-5
V: TRBV5-1

CDR3: CASSESRDGYTF
DNA: TGTGCCAGCAGTGAATCTCGGGACGGCTACACCTTC
D: -
size: -
J: TRBJ1-2
V: TRBV2

CDR3: CATGGDSTDTQYF
DNA: TGTGCCACTGGGGGGGACAGCACAGATACGCAGTATTTT
D: TRBD2
size: -
J: TRBJ2-3
V: TRBV24-1

CDR3: CASSIDRSNQPQHF
DNA: TGTGCCAGTAGTATAGACAGGAGCAATCAGCCCCAGCATTTT
D: -
size: -
J: TRBJ1-5
V: TRBV19

CDR3: CASSPTGGGNQPQHF
DNA: TGTGCCAGCTCACCCACAGGGGGCGGCAATCAGCCCCAGCATTTT
D: TRBD1
size: -
J: TRBJ1-5
V: TRBV18

CDR3: CASSPRTSGGVNEQFF
DNA: TGTGCCAGCAGCCCACGGACTAGCGGGGGGGTCAATGAGCAGTTCTTC
D: TRBD2
size: -
J: TRBJ2-1
V: TRBV5-4

CDR3: CASSENTGNTIYF
DNA: TGCGCCAGCAGCGAAAACACTGGAAACACCATATATTTT
D: -
size: -
J: TRBJ1-3
V: TRBV5-1

CDR3: CASGLAGDTGELFF
DNA: TGTGCCAGCGGCCTAGCGGGGGACACCGGGGAGCTGTTTTTT
D: TRBD2
size: few
J: TRBJ2-2
V: TRBV7-8

CDR3: CASSEKWQPNTEAFF
DNA: TGTGCCAGCAGTGAAAAGTGGCAGCCGAACACTGAAGCTTTCTTT
D: -
size: -
J: TRBJ1-1
V: TRBV6-1

CDR3: CASSPRVNSENTEAFF
DNA: TGTGCCAGCTCACCTCGTGTTAACTCCGAGAACACTGAAGCTTTCTTT
D: -
size: -
J: TRBJ1-1
V: TRBV18

CDR3: CASSLRGANTEAFF
DNA: TGTGCCAGCAGCCTCAGGGGGGCAAACACTGAAGCTTTCTTT
D: TRBD1
size: -
J: TRBJ1-1
V: TRBV2

CDR3: CAISLASRETQYF
DNA: TGTGCCATCTCGTTGGCTAGTAGGGAGACCCAGTACTTC
D: -
size: -
J: TRBJ2-5
V: TRBV10-3

CDR3: CASSSPRGPYGYTF
DNA: TGTGCCAGCAGTTCACCCAGGGGACCCTATGGCTACACCTTC
D: -
size: -
J: TRBJ1-2
V: TRBV28

CDR3: CASSWSEYYGYTF
DNA: TGTGCCAGCAGCTGGTCGGAATACTATGGCTACACCTTC
D: -
size: -
J: TRBJ1-2
V: TRBV7-9

CDR3: CASSQVPHGTGDNEQFF
DNA: TGCGCCAGCAGCCAAGTTCCACACGGGACAGGGGACAATGAGCAGTTCTTC
D: TRBD1
size: -
J: TRBJ2-1
V: TRBV5-1

CDR3: CAWSLRGDEPQHF
DNA: TGTGCCTGGAGTCTGAGGGGAGACGAGCCCCAGCATTTT
D: -
size: -
J: TRBJ1-5
V: TRBV30

CDR3: CASSQAETQYF
DNA: TGTGCCAGCAGCCAAGCAGAGACCCAGTACTTC
D: -
size: once
J: TRBJ2-5
V: TRBV12-3/TRBV12-4

CDR3: CATSDQGAQFDEQFF
DNA: TGTGCCACCAGTGATCAGGGGGCGCAATTCGATGAGCAGTTCTTC
D: TRBD1
size: -
J: TRBJ2-1
V: TRBV24-1

CDR3: CASSYSGEETQYF
DNA: TGCGCCAGCAGTTATAGCGGTGAAGAGACCCAGTACTTC
D: -
size: -
J: TRBJ2-5
V: TRBV10-2

CDR3: CASSPKPGQGTYGYTF
DNA: TGCGCCAGCAGCCCAAAGCCGGGACAGGGGACCTATGGCTACACCTTC
D: TRBD1
size: -
J: TRBJ1-2
V: TRBV4-3

CDR3: CASSPTGGSGELFF
DNA: TGTGCCAGCTCACCAACAGGGGGCAGCGGGGAGCTGTTTTTT
D: TRBD1
size: -
J: TRBJ2-2
V: TRBV18

CDR3: CASSQNRIGETQYF
DNA: TGTGCCAGCAGCCAAAATCGGATAGGGGAGACCCAGTACTTC
D: -
size: -
J: TRBJ2-5
V: TRBV3-1/TRBV3-2

CDR3: CAWSVFLGGRGISGANVLTF
DNA: TGTGCCTGGAGTGTCTTCTTAGGGGGCAGGGGGATCTCGGGGGCCAACGTCCTGACTTTC
D: TRBD1
size: -
J: TRBJ2-6
V: TRBV30

CDR3: CASSRDRDYNEQFF
DNA: TGTGCCAGCAGCCGGGACAGGGACTACAATGAGCAGTTCTTC
D: TRBD1
size: -
J: TRBJ2-1
V: TRBV7-2

CDR3: CASSQSTGVTNEKLFF
DNA: TGCGCCAGCAGCCAATCTACAGGGGTTACTAATGAAAAACTGTTTTTT
D: TRBD1
size: -
J: TRBJ1-4
V: TRBV4-3

CDR3: CASSHPGLAGGPGRETQYF
DNA: TGCGCCAGCAGCCACCCCGGACTAGCGGGGGGGCCAGGGCGAGAGACCCAGTACTTC
D: TRBD2
size: -
J: TRBJ2-5
V: TRBV4-1

CDR3: CASSTEGAGVEKLFF
DNA: TGTGCCAGCAGCACCGAGGGGGCGGGGGTCGAAAAACTGTTTTTT
D: TRBD1
size: -
J: TRBJ1-4
V: TRBV7-9

CDR3: CASSFREAMGNTIYF
DNA: TGTGCCAGCAGCTTCAGGGAAGCTATGGGAAACACCATATATTTT
D: -
size: -
J: TRBJ1-3
V: TRBV7-2

CDR3: CASSPERGLNTDTQYF
DNA: TGCGCCAGCAGCCCGGAGCGGGGGCTAAACACAGATACGCAGTATTTT
D: TRBD2
size: -
J: TRBJ2-3
V: TRBV5-1

CDR3: CASTNGRRGNTDTQYF
DNA: TGTGCCAGTACCAATGGACGGCGGGGGAACACAGATACGCAGTATTTT
D: TRBD2
size: -
J: TRBJ2-3
V: TRBV19

CDR3: CASKQEGMGNQPQHF
DNA: TGTGCCAGCAAACAGGAGGGGATGGGCAATCAGCCCCAGCATTTT
D: -
size: -
J: TRBJ1-5
V: TRBV6-5

CDR3: CASSPRVGGDSPLHF
DNA: TGTGCCAGCAGCCCCAGGGTCGGTGGGGATTCACCCCTCCACTTT
D: -
size: few
J: TRBJ1-6
V: TRBV7-2

CDR3: CASSRQGGPSGELFF
DNA: TGTGCCAGCAGCCGACAGGGTGGGCCCTCCGGGGAGCTGTTTTTT
D: TRBD1
size: -
J: TRBJ2-2
V: TRBV6-4

CDR3: CASSDRDRGVGELFF
DNA: TGTGCCAGCAGTGATCGGGACAGGGGGGTCGGGGAGCTGTTTTTT
D: TRBD1
size: -
J: TRBJ2-2
V: TRBV2

CDR3: CATSDFELNREYGYTF
DNA: TGTGCCACCAGTGATTTTGAGCTCAATCGGGAATATGGCTACACCTTC
D: -
size: -
J: TRBJ1-2
V: TRBV24-1

CDR3: CASSRDSSYEKLFF
DNA: TGTGCCAGCAGCCGGGACAGCTCGTATGAAAAACTGTTTTTT
D: TRBD1
size: -
J: TRBJ1-4
V: TRBV6-5

CDR3: CASSESRSATEAFF
DNA: TGCGCCAGCAGTGAGAGCAGGTCAGCCACTGAAGCTTTCTTT
D: -
size: once
J: TRBJ1-1
V: TRBV10-2

CDR3: CASSLEGAQPQHF
DNA: TGTGCCAGCAGCTTAGAGGGGGCTCAGCCCCAGCATTTT
D: TRBD1
size: -
J: TRBJ1-5
V: TRBV5-4